The 31 T cell receptor beta chains in this list originate from one sample, sequenced in a study of T cell clonotyping in hematopoietic cell transplantation. Time point of the sample: recipient sample about 28 days before transplant, after cytoreduction. Sequencing used immunoSEQ multiplex PCR; TCRdb keeps in-frame clones, though not all of them. The profile covers 11,000 or so clones, with under 95% appearing a single time and about 13% taken by the ten largest. The specimen was peripheral blood mononuclear cells, collected before stem cell transplant. These receptors were collected from a woman in her thirties or forties with acute myeloid leukemia. Some clones in this sample may be carry-over from other donors' samples.

V gene TRBV19 combines with J gene TRBJ1-2; D is undetermined. This CDR3 spans 13 amino acids. V was trimmed by 9 bases and J by 6 bases, leaving 17 bases between them. The germline CDR1 and CDR2 sequences are LNHDA and SQIVND (reference sequence). The CDR3 nucleotides read TGTGCCAGCAACCTCATCGGGGTTGATGGCTACACCTTC. Translating it yields CASNLIGVDGYTF.

V and J are TRBV10-3 and TRBJ1-1, with D uncertain. This CDR3 spans 15 amino acids. Trimming removed 0 bases at V and 1 base at J, with 9 bases between. From germline, CDR1 is ENHRY and CDR2 SYGVKD. CDR3 DNA: TGTGCCATCAGTGAGTCGGTCATGGGGAACACTGAAGCTTTCTTT. Amino acid sequence: CAISESVMGNTEAFF.

The chain recombines TRBV14 with TRBJ2-4, with no clear D. Trimming pared 0 bases from V and 0 bases from J, leaving 3 bases between. CDR3 length: 14 amino acids. Germline CDR1 SGHDN, CDR2 FVKESK. This chain's CDR3 is CASSQELAKNIQYF. The CDR3 DNA sequence: TGTGCCAGCAGCCAAGAACTAGCCAAAAACATTCAGTACTTC.

The V and J genes are TRBV7-2 and TRBJ2-7; TRBD1 might be the D (6 bases). Trimming removed 5 bases at V and 3 bases at J, with 14 bases between. Germline V gene data show CDR1 as SGHTA and CDR2 as FQGNSA. The CDR3 loop spans 14 amino acids. The CDR3 region is CASSRDRLGYEQYF. The DNA for the CDR3 is TGTGCCAGCAGCCGCGACAGGTTGGGCTACGAGCAGTACTTC.

The V and J genes are TRBV7-8 and TRBJ2-2; a weak D match, TRBD1 (6 bases). The CDR3 covers 16 residues. The V end lost 3 bases, the J end lost 0 bases, and 11 bases lay between the germline ends. The germline V gene has CDR1 SGHVS and CDR2 FQNEAQ. The chain's CDR3 is CASSFTGTPNTGELFF. Here the CDR3 DNA reads TGTGCCAGCAGCTTCACCGGGACACCGAACACCGGGGAGCTGTTTTTT.

The genes are TRBV30 and TRBJ2-1; 13 bases align to TRBD2. The CDR3 is 15 amino acids. With V trimmed by 8 bases and J by 7 bases, 11 bases remained unmatched. CDR1 and CDR2 from the germline V gene are GTSNPN and SVGIG (reference sequence). The CDR3: CASPSLAGGPNEQFF. The DNA for the CDR3 is TGTGCCAGCCCTTCACTAGCGGGAGGGCCTAATGAGCAGTTCTTC.

The sample holds a few counts of this clone. The chain combines TRBV30 with TRBJ1-2, with D perhaps TRBD1 (5 bases). The CDR3 loop spans 15 amino acids. V was pared by 2 bases and J by 0 bases, with 13 bases between. Germline V gives CDR1 GTSNPN, CDR2 SVGIG (reference sequence). The CDR3 reads CAWSYGTSANYGYTF. The CDR3 nucleotides read TGTGCCTGGAGTTACGGGACGTCTGCTAACTATGGCTACACCTTC. The variable domain in full, with the rest retrieved from reference TRBV30 and TRBJ1-2, is SQTIHQWPATLVQPVGSPLSLECTVEGTSNPNLYWYRQAAGRGLQLLFYSVGIGQISSEVPQNLSASRPQDRQFILSSKKLLLSDSGFYLCAWSYGTSANYGYTFGSGTRLTVV.

The CDR3 is CASRELLVADTQYF. The CDR3 DNA follows: TGTGCCAGCCGGGAGCTTCTAGTAGCAGATACGCAGTATTTT. V is TRBV7-9 and J is TRBJ2-3; D might be TRBD2 (6 bases). V dropped 8 bases and J dropped 4 bases, with 16 bases sitting between them. The length of the CDR3 is 14 residues. Germline CDR1 is SEHNR and CDR2 is FQNEAQ (reference sequence).

This clone was picked up one time. CDR3 nucleotide sequence: TGCAGCGTTCAGAAGACAGGGGGAATAAACACCATATATTTT. As protein: CSVQKTGGINTIYF. The chain carries TRBV29-1 and TRBJ1-3; 9 bases fit TRBD1. The V gene end was trimmed by 5 bases and the J gene end by 6 bases; junction bases not matched to a gene: 8. The CDR3 loop spans 14 amino acids. Germline V gene sequence: CDR1 SQVTM, CDR2 ANQGSEA.

The chain recombines TRBV9 with TRBJ2-7; D not certain. V was shortened by 0 bases and J by 6 bases, with 10 bases between the two germline ends. The CDR3 has 13 amino acids. Germline CDR1 and CDR2: SGDLS and YYNGEE. CDR3: CASSVEGPGEQYF. CDR3 DNA sequence: TGTGCCAGCAGCGTAGAAGGGCCGGGCGAGCAGTACTTC.

The chain links TRBV15 to TRBJ2-7; 12 nucleotides line up with TRBD2. CDR1 and CDR2 from the germline V gene are LNHNV and YYDKDF (reference sequence). J lost 5 bases, V lost 5 bases, and 7 bases had no gene match. There are 15 residues in the CDR3. The chain's CDR3 is CATSGMTSGSDEQYF. CDR3 bases: TGTGCCACCAGCGGAATGACTAGCGGGAGCGACGAGCAGTACTTC.

This clone has a handful of counts. The chain links TRBV19 to TRBJ1-1, with D possibly TRBD1 on 6 matching bases. Germline-derived CDR1 and CDR2 are LNHDA and SQIVND (reference sequence). The CDR3 has 12 amino acids. V gave up 5 bases and J gave up 8 bases, with 12 bases separating them. The CDR3 spells CASSFLGTEAFF. DNA for the CDR3: TGTGCCAGTAGTTTCCTGGGGACAGAAGCTTTCTTT.

V usage is TRBV2 and J usage is TRBJ1-5, with TRBD1 matching 11 bases. The trim removed 5 bases at V and 1 base at J, leaving 7 bases unmatched. Looked up from germline, CDR1 is SNHLY and CDR2 is FYNNEI. CDR3 size: 17 residues. The CDR3 nucleotides read TGTGCCAGCAGTACGGACAGGGGGCAGATAAGCAATCAGCCCCAGCATTTT. This codes for CASSTDRGQISNQPQHF.

CDR3 nucleotides: TGTGCCGGAAAACTAGCGGTGAACACCGGGGAGCTGTTTTTT. It encodes CAGKLAVNTGELFF. This chain links TRBV2 with TRBJ2-2, with 8 bases that match TRBD2. The CDR3 has 14 residues. With 11 bases clipped from V and 1 base from J, the junction kept 6 bases outside the gene matches. Germline lookup yields CDR1 SNHLY and CDR2 FYNNEI.

The chain recombines TRBV5-6 with TRBJ1-2; D perhaps matches TRBD1 (6 bases). V shed 5 bases and J shed 3 bases, with 14 bases lying between them. In germline, CDR1 is SGHDT, CDR2 YYEEEE. This CDR3 has 14 residues. CDR3 amino acids: CASRATGFDYGYTF. CDR3 DNA sequence: TGTGCCAGCAGGGCAACAGGGTTCGACTATGGCTACACCTTC.

This chain links TRBV19 with TRBJ1-1; TRBD1 matches at 8 bases. CDR1 and CDR2 (germline): LNHDA, SQIVND (reference sequence). V was clipped by 4 bases and J by 8 bases; unmatched bases: 9. The CDR3 loop spans 14 amino acids. For the CDR3, the DNA is TGTGCCAGTAGTAGGCCGGGACAGGCACCCGAAGCTTTCTTT. Translating it yields CASSRPGQAPEAFF.

This chain uses TRBV7-8 with TRBJ2-1, with 9 bases aligning to TRBD1. Germline V gives CDR1 SGHVS, CDR2 FQNEAQ. The CDR3 consists of 15 residues. The V segment lost 5 bases and the J segment 0 bases; nucleotides outside the gene matches: 2. CDR3 DNA: TGTGCCAGCAGCCTGGACAGGGGCTCCTACAATGAGCAGTTCTTC. It yields the protein CASSLDRGSYNEQFF. Full variable domain (remainder filled in from reference TRBV7-8 and TRBJ2-1): GAGVSQSPRYKVAKRGQDVALRCDPISGHVSLFWYQQALGQGPEFLTYFQNEAQLDKSGLPSDRFFAERPEGSVSTLKIQRTQQEDSAVYLCASSLDRGSYNEQFFGPGTRLTVL.

The J gene is TRBJ2-5, the V gene TRBV5-1; D assignment may be TRBD1 or TRBD2 (7 bases each). Germline assignment: CDR1 SGHRS and CDR2 YFSETQ. The CDR3 is 14 amino acids. V was shortened by 0 bases and J by 4 bases, with 10 bases between the two germline ends. CDR3 loop: CASSLGRGGETQYF. CDR3 coding DNA: TGCGCCAGCAGCTTGGGCAGGGGGGGAGAGACCCAGTACTTC.

The chain links TRBV5-4 to TRBJ2-7; tentatively, D is TRBD2 (5 bases). Germline CDR1 and CDR2: SGHNT and YYREEE (reference sequence). Trimming shortened V by 1 base and J by 4 bases, and 9 bases separated the two germline ends. The CDR3 consists of 13 residues. The CDR3 DNA sequence: TGTGCCAGCAGCTTGATGAGGGAGTACGAGCAGTACTTC. Its protein is CASSLMREYEQYF.

Here the CDR3 reads CASSLVLIGNTEAFF. CDR3 nucleotides: TGCGCCAGCAGCTTGGTCCTAATAGGGAACACTGAAGCTTTCTTT. The chain joins TRBV5-1 to TRBJ1-1; D gene ambiguous. CDR3 length: 15 amino acids. Trimming removed 0 bases at V and 1 base at J, with 10 bases between. Germline loops: CDR1 SGHRS, CDR2 YFSETQ.

The sample holds a few counts of this clone. The chain employs TRBV5-1 and TRBJ2-7; D tentatively fits TRBD1 or TRBD2 (5 bases each). The CDR3 is 15 residues long. Trimming stripped 0 bases from V and 7 bases from J, with 17 bases between. Germline CDR1 is SGHRS and CDR2 is YFSETQ. The CDR3 sequence: CASSLATRDVGEQYF. The DNA for the CDR3 is TGCGCCAGCAGCTTGGCTACCCGGGACGTCGGGGAGCAGTACTTC.

The rearrangement joins TRBV6-1 to TRBJ1-4; no clear D gene. The germline CDR1 and CDR2 sequences are MNHNS and SASEGT. This CDR3 is built from 16 residues. V lost 3 bases to trimming and J lost 7 bases, with 18 bases between them. The CDR3 DNA reads as TGTGCCAGCAGTGATACGGCAGCGGAATTTGGTGAAAAACTGTTTTTT. Protein: CASSDTAAEFGEKLFF.

The rearrangement links TRBV29-1 to TRBJ1-1; D is unclear. Trimming removed 6 bases from V and 3 bases from J, with 8 bases in between. This CDR3 spans 11 amino acids. CDR1 SQVTM and CDR2 ANQGSEA come from the germline V gene. DNA of the CDR3: TGCAGCGTGGTCCCAGACACTGAAGCTTTCTTT. It is translated as CSVVPDTEAFF.

This sequence joins TRBV19 and TRBJ1-2; 8 bases agree with TRBD1. The CDR3 runs 17 residues. The germline CDR1 and CDR2 sequences are LNHDA and SQIVND (reference sequence). Losses at the gene ends were 0 bases for V and 3 bases for J; bases not matched to a gene: 9. CDR3 residues: CASSIDYPTGADYGYTF. The CDR3 region has the DNA TGTGCCAGTAGTATAGATTACCCGACAGGGGCTGACTATGGCTACACCTTC.

The table lists this clone with a few counts. V gene TRBV9 combines with J gene TRBJ1-1; D is ambiguous. V lost 4 bases and J 1 base, leaving 11 bases between the germline ends. The CDR3 is 14 amino acids. CDR1 SGDLS and CDR2 YYNGEE come from the germline V gene. CDR3 nucleotide sequence: TGTGCCAGCAGCCCCCGGTATACGAACACTGAAGCTTTCTTT. This codes for CASSPRYTNTEAFF.

DNA of the CDR3: TGTGCCAGCAGCAAAGGGATAGGGCTGTGGGATCTGTTTTTT. The encoded protein is CASSKGIGLWDLFF. This rearrangement joins TRBV21-1 to TRBJ1-4. TRBV21-1 is a known pseudogene. The CDR3 sequence is 14 residues long.

The genes are TRBV7-2 and TRBJ2-1, with TRBD2 matching 9 bases. The CDR3 totals 16 residues. Germline CDR1 reads SGHTA; CDR2 reads FQGNSA. Trimming took 0 bases from V and 4 from J; bases not matched to a gene: 4. Here the CDR3 DNA reads TGTGCCAGCAGCTTAGCCCTAGGACTAGCGTACAATGAGCAGTTCTTC. It encodes CASSLALGLAYNEQFF.

The rearrangement links TRBV7-2 to TRBJ2-7; D is possibly TRBD1 (6 bases). This CDR3 has 17 amino acids. Looked up from germline, CDR1 is SGHTA and CDR2 is FQGNSA. The germline V and J ends were trimmed by 6 bases and 3 bases, with 24 bases remaining between them. CDR3 nucleotides: TGTGCCAGCAGTTATTTAGCTCTAGGACAGAAAAGCTACGAGCAGTACTTC. Its protein product is CASSYLALGQKSYEQYF.

V and J are TRBV11-1 and TRBJ1-1, with D possibly TRBD1 on 5 matching bases. Trimming removed 5 bases at V and 1 base at J, with 11 bases between. CDR1 SGHAT and CDR2 FQDESV come from the germline V gene (reference sequence). The length of the CDR3 is 14 residues. This CDR3 reads CASSSDRQNTEAFF. The CDR3 region has the DNA TGTGCCAGCAGCAGCGACAGACAGAACACTGAAGCTTTCTTT.

CDR3 residues: CASSLVGRSNEQYF. CDR3 coding DNA: TGTGCCAGCAGCTTGGTGGGCAGATCGAACGAGCAGTACTTC. The V gene is TRBV5-4, the J gene TRBJ2-7; D unclear. From germline, CDR1 is SGHNT and CDR2 YYREEE (reference sequence). Trimming cost V 0 bases and J 5 bases, with 12 bases left between them. The CDR3 spans 14 residues.

The V gene is TRBV30, the J gene TRBJ2-3; TRBD2 aligns across 10 bases. Trimming at V came to 5 bases and at J to 1 base, leaving 6 bases not matched to a gene. Germline CDR1 reads GTSNPN; CDR2 reads SVGIG (reference sequence). This CDR3 has 15 residues. CDR3 in amino acids: CAWSRLAGGTDTQYF. CDR3 coding DNA: TGTGCCTGGTCTCGGCTAGCGGGGGGCACAGATACGCAGTATTTT.